This entry lists 4 T cell receptor beta chains sequenced from one sample in a study of control samples from healthy donors and cancer patients. Assay used: immunoSEQ multiplex PCR; TCRdb lists only in-frame clones, some missing. The sample has about 130,000 clones, about nine tenths seen once; the top ten hold approximately 2%. Specimen: blood. The receptors originated from a woman aged 45-65 years in good health.

V is TRBV27 and J is TRBJ1-2, with 8 bases that match TRBD1. Germline loops: CDR1 MNHEY, CDR2 SMNVEV (reference sequence). The CDR3 has 14 amino acids. V gave up 7 bases and J gave up 4 bases; unmatched junction bases: 8. The CDR3 DNA reads TGTGCCAGCACCTCAGGGGGCTCGGGCTATGGCTACACCTTC. Translation: CASTSGGSGYGYTF.

V gene TRBV3-1 (or the pseudogene TRBV3-2) combines with J gene TRBJ2-7, with D unresolved. The CDR3 loop spans 14 amino acids. Germline V gene sequence: CDR1 LGHDT, CDR2 YNNKEL (reference sequence). The V and J ends lost 4 bases and 2 bases respectively, with 12 bases between them. The CDR3 spells CASSLDVGPYEQYF. The CDR3 DNA reads as TGTGCCAGCAGCCTCGATGTGGGCCCCTACGAGCAGTACTTC.

This clone was seen just once. The V gene is TRBV5-1, the J gene TRBJ2-3; 7 bases align to TRBD1. This CDR3 has 14 amino acids. The junction had 6 bases not matched to a gene; V was cut back by 4 bases and J by 4 bases. Germline values: CDR1 SGHRS, CDR2 YFSETQ. The CDR3: CASSPGTVSDTQYF. The CDR3 DNA follows: TGCGCCAGCAGCCCTGGGACAGTCTCAGATACGCAGTATTTT.

This chain connects TRBV9 to TRBJ2-5; 8 nucleotides match TRBD2. This CDR3 is built from 15 residues. Germline-derived CDR1 and CDR2 are SGDLS and YYNGEE. Trimming took 0 bases from V and 4 from J; bases not matched to a gene: 5. In nucleotides, the CDR3 is TGTGCCAGCAGCGTAGGCCAGCGGGGGAGAGAGACCCAGTACTTC. Its translation is CASSVGQRGRETQYF.